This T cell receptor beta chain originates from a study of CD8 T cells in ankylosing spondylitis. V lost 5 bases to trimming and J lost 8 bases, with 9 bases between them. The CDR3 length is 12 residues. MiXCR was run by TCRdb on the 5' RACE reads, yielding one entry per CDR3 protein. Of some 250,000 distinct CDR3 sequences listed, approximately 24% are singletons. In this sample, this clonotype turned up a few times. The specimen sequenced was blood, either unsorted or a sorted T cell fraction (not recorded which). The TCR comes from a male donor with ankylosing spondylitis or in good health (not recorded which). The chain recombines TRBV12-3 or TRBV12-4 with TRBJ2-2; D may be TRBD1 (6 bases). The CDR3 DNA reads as TGTGCCAGCAGTCAGGGGTTGGGGGAGCTGTTTTTT. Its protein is CASSQGLGELFF.